This TCR beta chain was captured by sequencing in a study of T-cell reconstitution after alpha-beta-depleted transplantation in children. This clonotype was counted between two and nine times. Unique molecular identifiers were used in preparing the TCRbeta library. TCRdb redid the calling of the PCR reads with MiXCR, one entry per CDR3 protein. The sample gives over 85,000 distinct CDR3 sequences, around 6.1% of which show up once; more than 5.5% is in the top ten. Germline assignment: CDR1 SGHRS and CDR2 YFSETQ. V trimming: 4 bases; J trimming: 0 bases; junction bases outside the gene matches: 5. This CDR3 has 15 amino acids.

The chain combines TRBV5-1 with TRBJ1-1; 8 positions match TRBD1. This receptor was taken from a female patient aged 2-15 years who had a stem cell transplant for Fanconi anemia, so the T cells may come from the graft donor. This specimen consisted of PBMCs, mostly from graft donor cells, obtained 60 days after TCRalphabeta/CD19-depleted stem cell transplant. CDR3 protein: CASSPRTGLNTEAFF. As DNA, the CDR3 is TGCGCCAGCAGCCCCCGGACAGGGCTGAACACTGAAGCTTTCTTT.